This TCR beta chain was observed in a study of blood T cell repertoires in COVID-19. Across the study: Collection of acute and convalescent COVID-19 samples took place in the United States, Italy and Spain. Sources were T cells, B-cell-depleted T cells, or PBMCs; the material itself was cDNA or gDNA.

Under the authors' procedure: Scientists estimated how many nucleated cells there were by amplifying reference gene primers. Profiled with immunoSEQ multiplex PCR; TCRdb holds only in-frame clones, not every one. For V, J and clone size, that table is used; D and trimming come from the DNA. The sample holds around 200,000 clones; approximately 84% are singletons and the top ten take about 7%. The sample taken for sequencing was peripheral blood. The sequence was collected from a human donor in a cohort sampled during active COVID-19.

CDR3 sequence reads: CASSPAGDYGYTF. The CDR3 DNA follows: TGTGCCAGCAGTCCCGCAGGGGACTATGGCTACACCTTC. The chain couples TRBV28 to TRBJ1-2, with D tentatively TRBD1 (6 bases). V dropped 5 bases and J dropped 3 bases, with 10 bases sitting between them. Per germline, CDR1 MDHEN and CDR2 SYDVKM. CDR3 length equals 13 residues.